A single sample is the source of the 17 T cell receptor beta chains below, sequenced in a study of CD8 T cells in acute hepatitis C reinfection. Profiling relied on immunoSEQ multiplex PCR, and the TCRdb table lists in-frame clones only, not all of them. Of approximately 41,000 clones in the sample, approximately 90% are singletons; the top ten hold 0.5% to 0.65%. Time point described: naive CD8 control sorted from an acute-time-point sample. Sequencing used naive CD8+ T cells from PBMCs. These receptor sequences come from a man aged 30 to 39 with chronic hepatitis C.

The chain combines TRBV9 with TRBJ2-5; TRBD2 aligns across 7 bases. Looked up from germline, CDR1 is SGDLS and CDR2 is YYNGEE. This CDR3 region has 15 residues. J gave up 4 bases and V 0 bases, and 6 bases lay outside the gene matches. The chain's CDR3 is CASSVGGSPLETQYF. CDR3 nucleotide sequence: TGTGCCAGCAGCGTAGGCGGGAGCCCTTTAGAGACCCAGTACTTC.

This clone was picked up one time. This chain uses TRBV11-2 with TRBJ2-1; D unclear. The CDR3 totals 14 residues. Trimming left V 0 bases short and J 9 bases short, with 12 bases between. Germline CDR1 and CDR2: SGHAT and FQNNGV. As DNA, the CDR3 is TGTGCCAGCAGCTTAGACAGTGGACCAATTGAGCAGTTCTTC. This gives the protein CASSLDSGPIEQFF.

This sequence joins TRBV4-2 and TRBJ2-4; D not resolved. The CDR3 sequence is 14 residues long. CDR1 and CDR2 (germline): LGHNA, YNFKEQ. V shed 0 bases and J shed 1 base, with 4 bases lying between them. DNA for the CDR3: TGTGCCAGCAGCCAAGAGGTGGCCAAAAACATTCAGTACTTC. Its protein is CASSQEVAKNIQYF.

The chain combines TRBV4-1 with TRBJ1-6; D is unresolved. The V gene lost 6 bases and the J gene lost 7 bases, with 10 bases spanning the gap. This CDR3 is built from 13 residues. Germline assignment: CDR1 MGHRA and CDR2 YSYEKL. Here the CDR3 reads CASSGVHNSPLHF. CDR3 in DNA: TGCGCCAGCAGTGGGGTCCACAATTCACCCCTCCACTTT.

V gene TRBV11-2 combines with J gene TRBJ2-7; 11 bases line up with TRBD1. V was clipped by 4 bases and J by 0 bases; unmatched bases: 8. CDR1 SGHAT and CDR2 FQNNGV come from the germline V gene. This CDR3 spans 17 amino acids. In DNA, the CDR3 is TGTGCCAGCAGCTCACGCGGGACAGGGGGGAGCTCCTACGAGCAGTACTTC. Encoded protein: CASSSRGTGGSSYEQYF.

The V gene is TRBV7-9, the J gene TRBJ2-1; D call uncertain. V lost 3 bases and J lost 4, with 4 bases in between. Germline lookup yields CDR1 SEHNR and CDR2 FQNEAQ (reference sequence). The length of the CDR3 is 12 residues. CDR3 sequence (DNA): TGTGCCAGCAGCTTGGGGTACAATGAGCAGTTCTTC. This encodes CASSLGYNEQFF.

V gene TRBV7-9 combines with J gene TRBJ2-3, with unresolved D. V was pared by 8 bases and J by 4 bases, with 10 bases between. Germline V gene lookup returns CDR1 SEHNR and CDR2 FQNEAQ (reference sequence). The CDR3 has 12 amino acids. The CDR3 sequence: CASELLSDTQYF. For the CDR3, the DNA is TGTGCCAGCGAACTTTTATCAGATACGCAGTATTTT.

The chain employs TRBV7-9 and TRBJ1-3, with TRBD1 matching 7 bases. The V segment lost 2 bases and the J segment 8 bases; nucleotides outside the gene matches: 0. Germline values: CDR1 SEHNR, CDR2 FQNEAQ (reference sequence). This CDR3 region has 12 residues. The CDR3 region has the DNA TGTGCCAGCAGCTTAACAGGGGACACCATATATTTT. It translates to CASSLTGDTIYF.

This sequence joins TRBV27 and TRBJ2-7; TRBD2 is a possible D gene (6 bases). Trimming stripped 5 bases from V and 2 bases from J, with 10 bases between. This CDR3 comprises 13 residues. Germline CDR1 MNHEY, CDR2 SMNVEV (reference sequence). The chain's CDR3 is CASSPRTTYEQYF. Here the CDR3 DNA reads TGTGCCAGCAGTCCCCGGACTACCTACGAGCAGTACTTC.

The chain links TRBV7-9 to TRBJ2-3; D may be TRBD1 (6 bases). This CDR3 has 16 residues. Germline-derived CDR1 and CDR2 are SEHNR and FQNEAQ (reference sequence). Trimming left V 5 bases short and J 1 base short, with 16 bases between. CDR3: CASSPTTGKGTDTQYF. CDR3 nucleotides: TGTGCCAGCAGCCCCACTACAGGGAAAGGCACAGATACGCAGTATTTT.

This sequence joins TRBV21-1 and TRBJ2-7. TRBV21-1 is a documented pseudogene. This CDR3 comprises 13 residues. The CDR3 loop reads CASSKAEDDEQYF. The CDR3 region has the DNA TGTGCCAGCAGCAAAGCCGAGGACGACGAGCAGTACTTC.

V gene TRBV7-9 combines with J gene TRBJ1-5; D unclear. The CDR3 has 12 residues. The V end was cut by 5 bases, the J end by 7 bases, with 9 bases between. The germline V gene encodes CDR1 SEHNR and CDR2 FQNEAQ (reference sequence). CDR3 loop: CASSAAGQPQHF. The CDR3 nucleotides read TGTGCCAGCAGCGCAGCCGGGCAGCCCCAGCATTTT.

The V call is TRBV2, the J call TRBJ1-5, with D perhaps TRBD1 (5 bases). Trimming cost V 6 bases and J 4 bases, with 16 bases left between them. Germline lookup yields CDR1 SNHLY and CDR2 FYNNEI. The CDR3 loop spans 15 amino acids. The CDR3 region is CASRGTLGSNQPQHF. For the CDR3, the DNA is TGTGCCAGCAGGGGGACCCTGGGTTCGAATCAGCCCCAGCATTTT.

The chain is built from TRBV6-5 and TRBJ2-7; 12 positions match TRBD2. CDR3 length equals 15 residues. Trimming took 5 bases from V and 7 from J; bases not matched to a gene: 9. In germline, CDR1 is MNHEY, CDR2 SVGAGI. CDR3 amino acids: CASSTASGRAWEQYF. The CDR3 DNA is TGTGCCAGCAGTACCGCTAGCGGGAGGGCCTGGGAGCAGTACTTC.

The rearrangement uses TRBV29-1 and TRBJ2-3, with 15 positions matching TRBD2. The V segment lost 4 bases and the J segment 2 bases; nucleotides outside the gene matches: 7. CDR3 length: 17 amino acids. Germline CDR1 is SQVTM and CDR2 is ANQGSEA. CDR3 in DNA: TGCAGCGTTGCCGGACTAGCGGGAGGGTCTAACACAGATACGCAGTATTTT. This encodes CSVAGLAGGSNTDTQYF.

This chain joins TRBV2 and TRBJ1-3, with D unclear. Trimming shortened V by 2 bases and J by 4 bases, and 6 bases separated the two germline ends. The germline V gene has CDR1 SNHLY and CDR2 FYNNEI. CDR3 length: 13 amino acids. The CDR3 reads CASSESWGNTIYF. For the CDR3, the DNA is TGTGCCAGCAGTGAAAGTTGGGGAAACACCATATATTTT.

The V call is TRBV7-9, the J call TRBJ1-3; 12 nucleotides agree with TRBD1. V was pared by 5 bases and J by 6 bases, with 5 bases of the junction left unmatched. The CDR3 consists of 15 residues. Germline V lookup: CDR1 SEHNR, CDR2 FQNEAQ (reference sequence). The CDR3: CASSPPGQGANTIYF. In nucleotides, the CDR3 is TGTGCCAGCAGCCCTCCGGGACAGGGGGCAAACACCATATATTTT.